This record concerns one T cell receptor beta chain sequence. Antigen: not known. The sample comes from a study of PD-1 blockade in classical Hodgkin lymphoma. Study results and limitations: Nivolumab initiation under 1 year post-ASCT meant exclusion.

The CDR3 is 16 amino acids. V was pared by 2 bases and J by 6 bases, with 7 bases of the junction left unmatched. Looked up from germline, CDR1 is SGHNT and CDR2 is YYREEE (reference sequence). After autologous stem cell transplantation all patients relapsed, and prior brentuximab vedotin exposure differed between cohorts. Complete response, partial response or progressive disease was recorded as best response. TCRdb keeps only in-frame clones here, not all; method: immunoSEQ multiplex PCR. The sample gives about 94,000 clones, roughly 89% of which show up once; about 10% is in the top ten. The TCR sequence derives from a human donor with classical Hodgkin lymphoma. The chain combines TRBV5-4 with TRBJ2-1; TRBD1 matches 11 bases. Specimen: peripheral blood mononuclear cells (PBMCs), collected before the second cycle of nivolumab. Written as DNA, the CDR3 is TGTGCCAGCAGCTTTGGACGGACAGGGGGCTTCAATGAGCAGTTCTTC. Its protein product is CASSFGRTGGFNEQFF.